One sample yielded the 10 T cell receptor beta chains listed below, sequenced in a study of long-term antiretroviral therapy in people with HIV. immunoSEQ v3.0 was run at survey level. The data were produced by immunoSEQ multiplex PCR, yet TCRdb's version contains in-frame clones alone and is incomplete. This table has 22,000 or so clones, about three quarters appearing once. Sequencing used unsorted PBMCs, obtained 2.9 years after starting antiretroviral therapy. The receptors originated from a woman aged 30 to 39 with HIV.

CDR3 sequence reads: CASSLGVSGGQETQYF. CDR3 sequence (DNA): TGTGCCAGCAGCTTAGGGGTTAGCGGGGGGCAAGAGACCCAGTACTTC. The V and J genes are TRBV7-3 and TRBJ2-5; 10 nucleotides align to TRBD2. Germline V CDR1 and CDR2: SGHTA, FQGTGA. This CDR3 contains 16 residues. The J segment lost 2 bases and the V segment lost 2 bases, leaving 5 bases of the junction unmatched. The variable domain in full, with the rest retrieved from reference TRBV7-3 and TRBJ2-5, is GAGVSQTPSNKVTEKGKYVELRCDPISGHTALYWYRQSLGQGPEFLIYFQGTGAADDSGLPNDRFFAVRPEGSVSTLKIQRTERGDSAVYLCASSLGVSGGQETQYFGPGTRLLVL.

The chain links TRBV2 to TRBJ2-2; D is possibly TRBD2 (6 bases). CDR1 and CDR2 (germline): SNHLY, FYNNEI. Trimming took 3 bases from V and 8 from J, leaving 19 bases between them. This CDR3 region has 16 residues. The CDR3 spells CASSDTGAGRSGELFF. The CDR3 DNA follows: TGTGCCAGCAGTGATACTGGTGCAGGGAGGTCTGGGGAGCTGTTTTTT. Combining the CDR3 with reference TRBV2 and TRBJ2-2 gives the whole variable domain EPEVTQTPSHQVTQMGQEVILRCVPISNHLYFYWYRQILGQKVEFLVSFYNNEISEKSEIFDDQFSVERPDGSNFTLKIRSTKLEDSAMYFCASSDTGAGRSGELFFGEGSRLTVL.

In its sample, this clone was seen once. The chain is built from TRBV4-1 and TRBJ2-1; possible D gene TRBD2, 5 bases. From germline, CDR1 is MGHRA and CDR2 YSYEKL. Trimming cost V 4 bases and J 6 bases, with 10 bases left between them. CDR3 length: 13 amino acids. This CDR3 is CASSLMEVNEQFF. The CDR3 nucleotides are TGCGCCAGCAGCCTCATGGAGGTCAATGAGCAGTTCTTC.

The chain links TRBV4-1 to TRBJ2-7; tentative D call: TRBD1 (6 bases). Germline CDR1 reads MGHRA; CDR2 reads YSYEKL. The CDR3 is made up of 14 amino acids. V lost 1 base and J 4 bases, leaving 11 bases between the germline ends. The CDR3 here is CASSQVGTTYEQYF. The CDR3 DNA reads TGCGCCAGCAGCCAAGTCGGGACAACATACGAGCAGTACTTC.

The chain has TRBV6-5 and TRBJ1-5; 8 positions match TRBD1. Germline lookup yields CDR1 MNHEY and CDR2 SVGAGI. Unmatched junction bases numbered 6, after V lost 6 bases and J lost 2 bases. The CDR3 contains 15 residues. The CDR3 nucleotides read TGTGCCAGCAGGAGCTCGACAGGGGGCAATCAGCCCCAGCATTTT. It yields the protein CASRSSTGGNQPQHF.

J is TRBJ1-4 and V is TRBV11-2; D is unclear. Between the trimmed V and J ends, which lost 4 bases and 10 bases, there was a span of 10 bases. Germline V lookup: CDR1 SGHAT, CDR2 FQNNGV. CDR3 size: 12 residues. CDR3 in DNA: TGTGCCAGCAGCTCTTCACGGGGAAAACTGTTTTTT. It translates to CASSSSRGKLFF.

This chain joins TRBV5-1 and TRBJ2-3; 8 positions agree with TRBD2. Trimming removed 0 bases from V and 6 bases from J; junction bases left unmatched: 6. The length of the CDR3 is 15 residues. Per germline, CDR1 SGHRS and CDR2 YFSETQ. The CDR3 sequence is CASSLEAAGDDTQYF. The CDR3 coding sequence is TGCGCCAGCAGCTTGGAGGCAGCGGGGGACGATACGCAGTATTTT.

The V call is TRBV7-5, the J call TRBJ2-3; the table's D call, TRBD2, has no DNA check behind it. TRBV7-5 is described as a pseudogene. The CDR3 is 19 amino acids. CDR3 residues: CVRSLCKGLAGEGTDTQYF. CDR3 coding DNA: TGTGTCAGAAGCTTATGTAAGGGACTAGCGGGGGAGGGCACAGATACGCAGTATTTT.

The gene calls are TRBV5-1 and TRBJ2-7; D may be TRBD1 or TRBD2 (6 bases each). CDR1 is SGHRS and CDR2 is YFSETQ in the germline V gene. The CDR3 has 14 amino acids. The germline V and J ends were trimmed by 6 bases and 0 bases, with 13 bases remaining between them. For the CDR3, the DNA is TGCGCCAGCACCATGGGGGGCAACTCCTACGAGCAGTACTTC. This encodes CASTMGGNSYEQYF.

In its sample, this clone was seen a few times. The V gene is TRBV6-5, the J gene TRBJ1-1; D might be TRBD1 (5 bases). Per the germline V gene, CDR1 is MNHEY and CDR2 is SVGAGI. This CDR3 spans 14 amino acids. Trimming took off 3 bases at V and 4 bases at J, with 12 bases between the two ends. The CDR3, as DNA: TGTGCCAGCAGTTATATGGCAGGGCCCACTGAAGCTTTCTTT. Its protein is CASSYMAGPTEAFF.